Listed below are T cell receptor beta chains from one sample, sequenced in a study of blood T cell repertoires in COVID-19. Repertoires were generated with immunoSEQ multiplex PCR, while TCRdb's copy carries only in-frame clones and drops some. This repertoire shows 250,000 to 300,000 clones, about nine tenths found once; its top ten account for around a sixth. The sequencing input was PBMCs or T cells enriched from blood (not recorded which). The source of these receptors is a young man who had recovered from COVID-19. The CDR3 runs from the conserved cysteine through the conserved F or W. A D gene is named only where the DNA matches it firmly. A row's size may be missing; if present it is once, few, many or a size class.

TRBV11-3,.,13,TRBJ2-3,.,TGTGCCAGCAGTCGACCAGGGACAGATACGCAGTATTTT,CASSRPGTDTQYF
TRBV13,.,16,TRBJ2-4,.,TGTGCCAGCAGCGGACAACAGGAGCTAGCCAAAAACATTCAGTACTTC,CASSGQQELAKNIQYF
TRBV13,.,18,TRBJ2-5,.,TGTGCCAGCAGCTCCGTCGGTCTTCGGGGGGCTAGAGAAGAGACCCAGTACTTC,CASSSVGLRGAREETQYF
TRBV27,.,12,TRBJ1-2,TRBD1,TGTGCCAGCAGTGGGACAGGTTCAGGCTACACCTTC,CASSGTGSGYTF
TRBV10-3,.,15,TRBJ2-2,TRBD2,TGTGCCATCAGTGAATGGCGGGAGAGTACCGGGGAGCTGTTTTTT,CAISEWRESTGELFF
TRBV11-3,.,18,TRBJ1-5,TRBD1,TGTGCCAGCCGTCTTTACTCCGGGACAGAGTATAGCAATCAGCCCCAGCATTTT,CASRLYSGTEYSNQPQHF
TRBV6-5,.,16,TRBJ2-1,TRBD2,TGTGCCAGCAGTTACTCGAAGCGGGAGGGCCTCAATGAGCAGTTCTTC,CASSYSKREGLNEQFF
TRBV4-2,once,15,TRBJ1-1,.,TGTGCCAGCAGCCCCCACAGGGCCATGAACACTGAAGCTTTCTTT,CASSPHRAMNTEAFF
TRBV3-1/TRBV3-2,once,15,TRBJ1-1,TRBD1,TGTGCCAGCAGCCAAGGGGGCAGGGGGTGGACTGAAGCTTTCTTT,CASSQGGRGWTEAFF
TRBV28,.,15,TRBJ2-1,TRBD2,TGTGCCAGCAGCCCCGCTAGCGGCCGGGGAGGTGAGCAGTTCTTC,CASSPASGRGGEQFF
TRBV3-1/TRBV3-2,.,13,TRBJ2-5,.,TGTGCCAGCAGCCAAGGACCGGGAGAGACCCAGTACTTC,CASSQGPGETQYF
TRBV9,few,14,TRBJ2-1,TRBD2,TGTGCCAGCAGCGGAGGGACTAGCGGGTCCGAGCAGTTCTTC,CASSGGTSGSEQFF
TRBV7-3,.,15,TRBJ2-3,TRBD2,TGTGCCAGCAGCAGAGCGGGATTCGGCACAGATACGCAGTATTTT,CASSRAGFGTDTQYF
TRBV2,.,15,TRBJ2-2,TRBD1,TGTGCCAGCAGCGCCGACAGGGTGAACACCGGGGAGCTGTTTTTT,CASSADRVNTGELFF
TRBV19,.,14,TRBJ1-1,.,TGTGCCAGTACCATAGGACGGGTCGGGGCTGAAGCTTTCTTT,CASTIGRVGAEAFF
TRBV30,.,14,TRBJ2-7,.,TGTGCCTGGATCAAAGGTGGCAGGTTCCACGAGCAGTACTTC,CAWIKGGRFHEQYF
TRBV2,.,15,TRBJ1-2,.,TGTGCCAGCAGTGAAGCGCTCAGAACCACCTATGGCTACACCTTC,CASSEALRTTYGYTF
TRBV5-4,.,15,TRBJ2-5,TRBD2,TGTGCCAGCAGCCCCCGTGGTGGGAGGGAAGAGACCCAGTACTTC,CASSPRGGREETQYF
TRBV12-5,.,15,TRBJ1-1,.,TGTGCTAGTGGACCTGAACAGGGATGGAACACTGAAGCTTTCTTT,CASGPEQGWNTEAFF
TRBV4-2,few,16,TRBJ2-1,TRBD2,TGTGCCAGCAGCCAAGAAGGCGGGGGGGCGATCAATGAGCAGTTCTTC,CASSQEGGGAINEQFF
TRBV12-3/TRBV12-4,.,13,TRBJ1-5,TRBD1,TGTGCCAGCAGTTTTACAGGGGATCAGCCCCAGCATTTT,CASSFTGDQPQHF
TRBV30,.,14,TRBJ1-2,.,TGTGCCTGGAGTGTAGGTGGGGGCGACTATGGCTACACCTTC,CAWSVGGGDYGYTF
TRBV5-1,.,15,TRBJ2-1,TRBD2,TGCGCCAGCAGCCCCTTAGCGGGATACTACAATGAGCAGTTCTTC,CASSPLAGYYNEQFF
TRBV19,few,15,TRBJ2-3,TRBD2,TGTGCCAGTAGTCTCCTAGCGGGAGCAAGGGATACGCAGTATTTT,CASSLLAGARDTQYF
TRBV5-6,.,15,TRBJ2-2,.,TGTGCCAGCAGCTTGGGCCCTGATCAGGGCGGGGAGCTGTTTTTT,CASSLGPDQGGELFF
TRBV29-1,.,13,TRBJ1-3,.,TGCAGCGTTTTGGGCGAACCTGGAAACACCATATATTTT,CSVLGEPGNTIYF
TRBV5-6,once,14,TRBJ1-2,TRBD1,TGTGCCAGCAACACCGACAGGGGGGACTATGGCTACACCTTC,CASNTDRGDYGYTF
TRBV5-4,.,16,TRBJ2-3,TRBD1,TGTGCCAACAGCATGACAGGGTTTGGACCCACAGATACGCAGTATTTT,CANSMTGFGPTDTQYF
TRBV2,few,13,TRBJ1-1,TRBD1,TGTGCCAGCTCGCAGGGGGAAGGCACTGAAGCTTTCTTT,CASSQGEGTEAFF
TRBV7-2,.,13,TRBJ2-5,TRBD2,TGTGCCAGCAGGGGAGGGACGGCCTACACCCAGTACTTC,CASRGGTAYTQYF
TRBV7-3,.,13,TRBJ2-2,.,TGTGCCAGCAGAACAGAAAACACCGGGGAGCTGTTTTTT,CASRTENTGELFF
TRBV10-3,.,12,TRBJ1-1,TRBD1,TGTGCCACGCAACAGGGGAGCACTGAAGCTTTCTTT,CATQQGSTEAFF
TRBV2,once,14,TRBJ1-4,TRBD1,TGTGCCAGCAGGACCGACAGGGCGGGTGAAAAACTGTTTTTT,CASRTDRAGEKLFF
TRBV11-3,.,16,TRBJ2-7,.,TGTGCCAGCAGCCGGGGAGGGGGAACTAGCTCCTACGAGCAGTACTTC,CASSRGGGTSSYEQYF
TRBV7-9,.,15,TRBJ2-7,TRBD1,TGTGCCAGCAGCCCCCTTCGGGACAGCCCCTACGAGCAGTACTTC,CASSPLRDSPYEQYF
TRBV20-1,.,12,TRBJ2-1,.,TGCAGTGCTAGTCCCCATATAGATGAGCAGTTCTTC,CSASPHIDEQFF
TRBV5-5,.,11,TRBJ2-7,.,TGTGCCAGCAGCTCTCCCTACGAGCAGTACTTC,CASSSPYEQYF
TRBV9,.,14,TRBJ1-1,TRBD1,TGTGCCAGCAGCGCGGGACAGGGGGGCACTGAAGCTTTCTTT,CASSAGQGGTEAFF
TRBV27,.,12,TRBJ2-7,.,TGTGCCAGCAGCATACAGGGAACCGAGCAGTACTTC,CASSIQGTEQYF
TRBV6-5,.,14,TRBJ1-4,.,TGTGCCAGCAGAGGGGGATCAACTAATGAAAAACTGTTTTTT,CASRGGSTNEKLFF
TRBV7-8,.,17,TRBJ1-5,TRBD1,TGTGCCAGCAGCTCGCTGACAGGGCGGTATAGCAATCAGCCCCAGCATTTT,CASSSLTGRYSNQPQHF
TRBV10-3,.,15,TRBJ1-6,TRBD1,TGTGCCATCAGATCCGGGACAGGGGGCTATTCACCCCTCCACTTT,CAIRSGTGGYSPLHF